Listed here are 25 T cell receptor beta chains from one sample, sequenced in a study of T-cell reconstitution after alpha-beta-depleted transplantation in children (dated by TCRdb to 2016 to 2017). The label giving this sample's treatment or condition can be read as: allogeneic hematopoietic cell transplantation with graft depleted of TCRalphabeta T cells and CD19 B cells. Library preparation used PCR. Sequencing was carried out with an Illumina HiSeq 2500. TCR libraries were prepared with molecular barcoding, using unique molecular identifiers to normalize TCRbeta repertoire quantification. The public reads were quality trimmed at Q25 with fastp and then assembled into clones with MiXCR by TCRdb, keeping productive beta chains. Every CDR3 protein is listed once, alongside the most common genes and DNA of its rows. Across this sample there are approximately 350,000 distinct CDR3 sequences, with about 16% seen only once. The ten most abundant clones make up around two fifths of the sample.

The sequencing here drew on PBMCs, mostly from graft donor cells, taken 360 days after TCRalphabeta/CD19-depleted stem cell transplant. All receptors derive from a male patient aged 2 to 10 who had a stem cell transplant for acute lymphoblastic leukemia, so the T cells may come from the graft donor.

The chain joins TRBV20-1 to TRBJ2-4; tentative D call: TRBD2 (6 bases). The germline V gene has CDR1 DFQATT and CDR2 SNEGSKA (reference sequence). The CDR3 runs to 13 residues. V was cut by 6 bases and J by 6 bases, with 15 bases left in between. CDR3 sequence (DNA): TGCAGTGCGCCCCCGGGGGATGGAAACATTCAGTACTTC. Translation gives CSAPPGDGNIQYF.

The table lists this clonotype with many counts. The gene calls are TRBV15 and TRBJ2-1; no definite D call. The CDR3 sequence is 12 residues long. The ends were cut back, 5 bases at V and 6 bases at J, with 8 bases in the middle. From germline, CDR1 is LNHNV and CDR2 YYDKDF (reference sequence). The CDR3 is CATSAWGNEQFF. Here the CDR3 DNA reads TGTGCCACCAGCGCCTGGGGCAATGAGCAGTTCTTC.

This clonotype has more than one count but fewer than ten. This chain uses TRBV4-2 with TRBJ2-1; 10 bases agree with TRBD2. This CDR3 contains 15 residues. V dropped 5 bases and J dropped 8; count of bases not matched to a gene: 9. Germline CDR1 LGHNA, CDR2 YNFKEQ. The DNA of the CDR3 is TGTGCCAGCAGCAACCCAGCGGGAGGGGCGCATGAGCAGTTCTTC. Translation gives CASSNPAGGAHEQFF.

This clonotype was detected only a few times. The chain employs TRBV28 and TRBJ2-1, with 12 bases aligning to TRBD2. In germline, CDR1 is MDHEN, CDR2 SYDVKM. With V trimmed by 5 bases and J by 15 bases, 20 bases remained unmatched. The CDR3 runs to 17 residues. Here the CDR3 reads CASSPRPLAGGPIVPFF. CDR3 sequence (DNA): TGTGCCAGCAGTCCCCGACCGCTAGCGGGAGGGCCGATAGTTCCGTTCTTC.

This clonotype was detected only a few times. The chain joins TRBV6-1 to TRBJ2-1; 9 bases fit TRBD2. CDR1 is MNHNS, CDR2 SASEGT, per germline. The CDR3 is 15 residues long. V was pared by 5 bases and J by 6 bases, with 8 bases of the junction left unmatched. The CDR3 protein is CASSPGLAMVNEQFF. The CDR3 DNA follows: TGTGCCAGCAGTCCGGGACTAGCAATGGTCAATGAGCAGTTCTTC.

Only a few counts were recorded for this clonotype. The J gene is TRBJ1-4, the V gene TRBV29-1, with D hard to call. CDR3 length equals 13 residues. V was clipped by 0 bases and J by 2 bases, with 4 bases between them. CDR1 and CDR2 from the germline V gene are SQVTM and ANQGSEA. CDR3 coding DNA: TGCAGCGTTGAAGAATCGACTAATGAAAAACTGTTTTTT. Its translation is CSVEESTNEKLFF.

This clonotype was counted a few times. The V call is TRBV5-1, the J call TRBJ2-2; 10 bases are a match to TRBD1. From germline, CDR1 is SGHRS and CDR2 YFSETQ. The CDR3 spans 16 residues. V lost 4 bases to trimming and J lost 2 bases; unmatched junction nucleotides: 5. The CDR3 region has the DNA TGCGCCAGCAGCGTCGGGACAGGGGATAACACCGGGGAGCTGTTTTTT. As protein: CASSVGTGDNTGELFF.

The rearrangement joins TRBV28 to TRBJ1-4; 7 bases match TRBD1. Unmatched junction bases numbered 8, after V lost 5 bases and J lost 5 bases. Germline CDR1 MDHEN, CDR2 SYDVKM. The CDR3 runs to 15 residues. The CDR3 DNA follows: TGTGCCAGCAGTGCGAACAGGGGAGGAAATGAAAAACTGTTTTTT. Translation: CASSANRGGNEKLFF. The full variable domain, rest sourced from reference TRBV28 and TRBJ1-4, is DVKVTQSSRYLVKRTGEKVFLECVQDMDHENMFWYRQDPGLGLRLIYFSYDVKMKEKGDIPEGYSVSREKKERFSLILESASTNQTSMYLCASSANRGGNEKLFFGSGTQLSVL.

This clonotype came up many times. V and J are TRBV5-6 and TRBJ2-1; D unresolved. There are 12 residues in the CDR3. The V gene's germline CDR1 is SGHDT and CDR2 YYEEEE. Trimming took off 3 bases at V and 9 bases at J, with 10 bases between the two ends. The CDR3 region is CASSSYNLEQFF. The CDR3 region has the DNA TGTGCCAGCAGCTCGTACAATCTTGAGCAGTTCTTC. Combining the CDR3 with reference TRBV5-6 and TRBJ2-1 gives the whole variable domain DAGVTQSPTHLIKTRGQQVTLRCSPKSGHDTVSWYQQALGQGPQFIFQYYEEEERQRGNFPDRFSGHQFPNYSSELNVNALLLGDSALYLCASSSYNLEQFFGPGTRLTVL.

This clonotype was counted a few times. The V gene is TRBV10-3, the J gene TRBJ2-5; D is undetermined. This CDR3 comprises 13 residues. The V gene's germline CDR1 is ENHRY and CDR2 SYGVKD. V dropped 6 bases and J dropped 5 bases, with 13 bases sitting between them. CDR3 amino acids: CAISAPGNETQYF. The CDR3 nucleotides are TGTGCCATCAGCGCCCCAGGAAATGAGACCCAGTACTTC.

This sequence joins TRBV15 and TRBJ1-3, with D maybe TRBD1 (6 bases). Trimming removed 5 bases at V and 0 bases at J, with 11 bases between. The CDR3 runs 15 residues. The germline V gene encodes CDR1 LNHNV and CDR2 YYDKDF (reference sequence). The CDR3 DNA reads as TGTGCCACCAGCGGATACAGGGACTCTGGAAACACCATATATTTT. Protein product: CATSGYRDSGNTIYF.

The chain is built from TRBV4-3 and TRBJ2-5, with 11 bases identical to TRBD2. CDR3 length: 19 residues. V lost 3 bases, J lost 0 bases, and 12 bases stayed unmatched. Germline CDR1 and CDR2: LGHNA and YSLEER. The CDR3 DNA is TGCGCCAGCAGCCAGGAGCGTGGACTAGCGGGCCCCTACCAAGAGACCCAGTACTTC. It yields the protein CASSQERGLAGPYQETQYF.

This clonotype was observed at least ten times. This chain joins TRBV9 and TRBJ2-7; TRBD1 aligns across 10 bases. The germline V gene encodes CDR1 SGDLS and CDR2 YYNGEE. V dropped 4 bases and J dropped 6; count of bases not matched to a gene: 7. The CDR3 runs to 14 residues. DNA for the CDR3: TGTGCCAGCAGCTCAGGACAGGGGGGTGGCGAGCAGTACTTC. This encodes CASSSGQGGGEQYF.

The V and J genes are TRBV28 and TRBJ2-7; D not resolved. With 6 bases removed from V and 7 bases from J, the gap between germline ends came to 22 bases. The length of the CDR3 is 15 residues. The germline V gene encodes CDR1 MDHEN and CDR2 SYDVKM. In DNA form, the CDR3 reads TGTGCCAGCAGCCCACCGGCCCCCAGGAACATGGAGCAGTACTTC. This translates into CASSPPAPRNMEQYF.

This clonotype was observed at least ten times. The CDR3 loop is CASSPGRWGLALNEQFF. The CDR3 nucleotides read TGTGCCAGCAGCCCCGGCCGGTGGGGACTAGCGCTCAATGAGCAGTTCTTC. The genes are TRBV12-3 or TRBV12-4 and TRBJ2-1; 10 bases match TRBD2. This CDR3 region has 17 residues. Trimming removed 6 bases from V and 6 bases from J; junction bases left unmatched: 14.

The gene calls are TRBV18 and TRBJ1-1, with 9 bases aligning to TRBD1. This CDR3 has 14 residues. Germline V CDR1 and CDR2: KGHSH, LQKENI. After removal of 2 bases from V and 8 bases from J, the junction contained 6 bases not matched to a gene. This CDR3 is CASSPGTGILEAFF. Written as DNA, the CDR3 is TGTGCCAGCTCACCAGGGACAGGGATCTTAGAAGCTTTCTTT.

In its sample, this clonotype was seen many times. The junction departs from the called germline gene at one end, perhaps through a read error. The rearrangement uses TRBV4-1 and TRBJ2-1, with D tentatively TRBD1 or TRBD2 (5 bases each). The CDR3 length is 11 residues. The V gene's germline CDR1 is MGHRA and CDR2 YSYEKL. CDR3 loop: CASSQDGRGVF. For the CDR3, the DNA is TGCGCCAGCAGCCAAGATGGCCGGGGCGTCTTC.

The rearrangement joins TRBV12-3 or TRBV12-4 to TRBJ2-2, with 12 bases that match TRBD2. The CDR3 runs to 17 residues. Trimming removed 6 bases from V and 6 bases from J; junction bases left unmatched: 11. The CDR3: CASRTPLAGGGPGELFF. The CDR3 nucleotides are TGTGCCAGCAGAACCCCACTAGCGGGAGGAGGGCCCGGGGAGCTGTTTTTT.

This clonotype occurred a few times. The chain combines TRBV27 with TRBJ2-7; D is perhaps TRBD1 (6 bases). The V end lost 1 base, the J end lost 5 bases, and 12 bases lay between the germline ends. The CDR3 length is 14 residues. Germline V CDR1 and CDR2: MNHEY, SMNVEV (reference sequence). Here the CDR3 reads CASSLWGPKNEQYF. CDR3 in DNA: TGTGCCAGCAGTTTATGGGGGCCAAAGAACGAGCAGTACTTC.

V usage is TRBV5-1 and J usage is TRBJ2-2, with D perhaps assigned TRBD1 or TRBD2 (5 bases each). The CDR3 extends over 13 amino acids. The germline V gene encodes CDR1 SGHRS and CDR2 YFSETQ. Trimming stripped 6 bases from V and 4 bases from J, with 10 bases between. The CDR3 protein is CASKGTSTGELFF. The CDR3, as DNA: TGCGCCAGCAAGGGGACCAGCACCGGGGAGCTGTTTTTT.

This clonotype has only a few counts. The chain employs TRBV2 and TRBJ1-5, with D uncertain. The CDR3 is 14 amino acids. CDR1 and CDR2 (germline): SNHLY, FYNNEI. Trimming took 1 base from V and 3 from J, leaving 7 bases between them. CDR3 sequence reads: CASSEDTTNQPQHF. For the CDR3, the DNA is TGTGCCAGCAGTGAAGATACTACCAATCAGCCCCAGCATTTT.

This clonotype was found many times. The rearrangement links TRBV7-8 to TRBJ2-3; the match to TRBD2 covers 9 bases. Germline loops: CDR1 SGHVS, CDR2 FQNEAQ. This CDR3 has 16 residues. Unmatched junction bases numbered 9, after V lost 3 bases and J lost 5 bases. CDR3 sequence (DNA): TGTGCCAGCAGCTTGGGCGGGAGGGCCCGCAGAGATACGCAGTATTTT. Its protein is CASSLGGRARRDTQYF.

The chain uses TRBV28 and TRBJ1-1; a possible D gene is TRBD1 (6 bases). This CDR3 has 11 amino acids. Germline CDR1 reads MDHEN; CDR2 reads SYDVKM. V lost 2 bases and J lost 11, with 9 bases in between. The CDR3 here is CASSLTGRAFF. The DNA of the CDR3 is TGTGCCAGCAGTTTAACAGGGAGGGCTTTCTTT.

The J gene is TRBJ1-5, the V gene TRBV6-1; tentative D call: TRBD1 (6 bases). The length of the CDR3 is 15 residues. Germline assignment: CDR1 MNHNS and CDR2 SASEGT. The V end lost 8 bases, the J end lost 2 bases, and 16 bases lay between the germline ends. DNA for the CDR3: TGTGCCAGCGGCAGCACAGGGTCACGCAATCAGCCCCAGCATTTT. It is translated as CASGSTGSRNQPQHF.

This clonotype is deemed medium-sized. This chain joins TRBV4-2 and TRBJ2-5; tentative D call: TRBD2 (5 bases). Germline CDR1 is LGHNA and CDR2 is YNFKEQ. V lost 1 base, J lost 5 bases, and 11 bases lay in between. The CDR3 runs to 14 residues. As DNA, the CDR3 is TGTGCCAGCAGCCAAGGGACTGTCTGGGAGACCCAGTACTTC. This encodes CASSQGTVWETQYF.